These 16 T cell receptor beta chains share one sample of origin, sequenced in a study of blood T cell repertoires in COVID-19. Profiled with immunoSEQ multiplex PCR; TCRdb holds only in-frame clones, not every one. The repertoire holds 180,000 or so clones, with approximately 80% as singletons. Sequencing input: PBMCs or T cells enriched from blood (not recorded which). Receptors were obtained from a man in his fifties or sixties who had recovered from COVID-19.

The CDR3 DNA follows: TGTGCCAGCAGGGCACTAGCGGGAAATACCGGGGAGCTGTTTTTT. As protein: CASRALAGNTGELFF. V and J are TRBV6-4 and TRBJ2-2; 10 nucleotides agree with TRBD2. The CDR3 sequence is 15 residues long. The V gene's germline CDR1 is MRHNA and CDR2 SNTAGT. J was trimmed by 5 bases and V by 6 bases; bases with no gene match: 6.

This clone was seen only a few times. The chain employs TRBV6-5 and TRBJ2-1; 11 bases agree with TRBD2. Germline trimming cut 8 bases from V and 4 bases from J; bases unmatched to any gene: 4. The germline CDR1 and CDR2 sequences are MNHEY and SVGAGI. The CDR3 consists of 14 residues. DNA for the CDR3: TGTGCCAGCCGGGGACTAGCGGCTTACAATGAGCAGTTCTTC. This codes for CASRGLAAYNEQFF.

This clone was counted a single time. This sequence joins TRBV3-1 (or the pseudogene TRBV3-2) and TRBJ2-3, with 10 positions matching TRBD2. J lost 8 bases, V lost 2 bases, and 7 bases had no gene match. The CDR3 has 15 amino acids. Germline V gene data show CDR1 as LGHDT and CDR2 as YNNKEL (reference sequence). The CDR3, as DNA: TGTGCCAGCAGCCAACGAGCGGGAGGGCCTGGTACGCAGTATTTT. Translating gives CASSQRAGGPGTQYF.

This chain uses TRBV6-5 with TRBJ1-2; the match to TRBD1 covers 8 bases. The CDR3 has 12 residues. Germline-derived CDR1 and CDR2 are MNHEY and SVGAGI. CDR3 loop: CTTGAPNRGYTF. Here the CDR3 DNA reads TGTACGACAGGGGCCCCTAACAGAGGCTACACCTTC.

The chain carries TRBV24-1 and TRBJ2-5, with TRBD1 identical over 8 bases. The CDR3 runs to 18 residues. CDR1 is KGHDR, CDR2 SFDVKD, per germline. V trimming: 5 bases; J trimming: 2 bases; junction bases outside the gene matches: 15. The CDR3 DNA sequence: TGTGCCACCAGTGCCGTAGCCACAGGGGGACTGGCGCAAGAGACCCAGTACTTC. Amino acids: CATSAVATGGLAQETQYF.

The gene calls are TRBV19 and TRBJ1-4; D unclear. V was clipped by 7 bases and J by 5 bases, with 14 bases between them. Germline V gene sequence: CDR1 LNHDA, CDR2 SQIVND (reference sequence). The CDR3 is 14 amino acids. CDR3 region: CASTTWQSNEKLFF. CDR3 coding DNA: TGTGCCAGTACCACCTGGCAGTCAAATGAAAAACTGTTTTTT.

This clone was recorded only once. The chain carries TRBV19 and TRBJ2-1; weak D call: TRBD2 (5 bases). The germline gives CDR1 LNHDA, CDR2 SQIVND (reference sequence). V was shortened by 5 bases and J by 8 bases, with 7 bases between the two germline ends. The CDR3 totals 11 residues. The CDR3 protein is CASSLAYEQFF. The CDR3 nucleotides read TGTGCCAGTAGTCTAGCCTATGAGCAGTTCTTC.

The V and J genes are TRBV6-6 and TRBJ2-1; D gene ambiguous. The CDR3 is made up of 15 amino acids. The V gene lost 2 bases and the J gene lost 0 bases, with 8 bases spanning the gap. Germline V gives CDR1 MNHNY, CDR2 SVGAGI (reference sequence). The DNA for the CDR3 is TGTGCCAGCAGTTACGAACGGAGCTCCTACAATGAGCAGTTCTTC. Translated, it gives CASSYERSSYNEQFF.

CDR3 bases: TGCGCCAGCAGCCTCTATCCTAGCGGAGCCTCCCTTGATGAGCAGTTCTTC. Its protein product is CASSLYPSGASLDEQFF. The rearrangement uses TRBV4-1 and TRBJ2-1, with 7 bases matching TRBD2. The CDR3 runs 17 residues. Germline CDR1 MGHRA, CDR2 YSYEKL. Trimming at V came to 4 bases and at J to 8 bases, leaving 17 bases not matched to a gene.

The chain has TRBV2 and TRBJ1-5, with a tentative D call TRBD1 (5 bases). In germline, CDR1 is SNHLY, CDR2 FYNNEI. The CDR3 runs 13 residues. The V gene lost 3 bases and the J gene lost 6 bases, with 9 bases spanning the gap. The chain's CDR3 is CASSDRDIQPQHF. CDR3 DNA: TGTGCCAGCAGTGACAGGGATATTCAGCCCCAGCATTTT.

The table lists this clone with a count of one. Other DNA sequences in this specimen translate into the identical CDR3. The chain has TRBV18 and TRBJ1-5, with 9 bases aligning to TRBD1. There are 14 residues in the CDR3. J gave up 4 bases and V 3 bases, and 1 base lay outside the gene matches. Looked up from germline, CDR1 is KGHSH and CDR2 is LQKENI. CDR3 coding DNA: TGTGCCAGCTCACCGACAGGGGGAAATCAGCCCCAGCATTTT. Amino acids: CASSPTGGNQPQHF.

The chain joins TRBV24-1 to TRBJ2-3; D perhaps matches TRBD2 (6 bases). Looked up from germline, CDR1 is KGHDR and CDR2 is SFDVKD. CDR3 length equals 14 residues. Trimming left V 5 bases short and J 2 bases short, with 10 bases between. CDR3 sequence: CATSVPGVTDTQYF. CDR3 coding DNA: TGTGCCACCAGTGTTCCGGGAGTCACAGATACGCAGTATTTT.

The chain joins TRBV5-4 to TRBJ2-3; a possible D gene is TRBD1 (5 bases). The germline V and J ends were trimmed by 0 bases and 6 bases, with 11 bases remaining between them. Per the germline V gene, CDR1 is SGHNT and CDR2 is YYREEE (reference sequence). The CDR3 contains 14 residues. CDR3 in amino acids: CASSLGRVADTQYF. The CDR3 nucleotides read TGTGCCAGCAGCTTGGGCAGGGTGGCGGATACGCAGTATTTT.

The V call is TRBV4-1, the J call TRBJ2-7, with D hard to call. The CDR3 has 17 amino acids. Trimming pared 3 bases from V and 1 base from J, leaving 19 bases between. Germline-derived CDR1 and CDR2 are MGHRA and YSYEKL. CDR3: CASSHREGLDLSYEQYF. CDR3 in DNA: TGCGCCAGCAGCCATAGAGAAGGCCTAGATCTATCCTACGAGCAGTACTTC.

The V and J genes are TRBV3-1 (or the pseudogene TRBV3-2) and TRBJ2-7, with 8 positions matching TRBD2. Germline V lookup: CDR1 LGHDT, CDR2 YNNKEL (reference sequence). This CDR3 spans 12 amino acids. The junction had 3 bases not matched to a gene; V was cut back by 1 base and J by 10 bases. CDR3 nucleotide sequence: TGTGCCAGCAGCCAAGGGACTAGCAATCAGTACTTC. Its protein product is CASSQGTSNQYF.

This sequence joins TRBV28 and TRBJ2-5; D not resolved. The V and J ends lost 7 bases and 5 bases respectively, with 14 bases between them. Germline CDR1 is MDHEN and CDR2 is SYDVKM. This CDR3 has 13 residues. The CDR3 here is CASNTLTGETQYF. Written as DNA, the CDR3 is TGTGCCAGCAACACGCTGACCGGGGAGACCCAGTACTTC.